This T cell receptor (beta chain) appears in the sequencing data of a study of shared clonotypes between healthy human individuals. Overall study: Each donor's CD4 naive and CD4 memory cells filled three plates apiece, CD8 naive two, and CD8 memory one. Study results and caveats: Clonotype sharing among donors, it was expected, would be affected by sequencing depth. Blood alone was sampled, and tissue repertoires likely differ.

The study separated CD4+ cells into CD45RA+ naive and CD45RA-negative memory subsets. The CDR3 covers 13 residues. With 3 bases removed from V and 10 bases from J, the gap between germline ends came to 15 bases. CDR1 is MDHEN and CDR2 is SYDVKM in the germline V gene. Points on this clone: Antigen unknown.

Data came from immunoSEQ multiplex PCR; TCRdb stores just in-frame clones and leaves some out. In the table there are some 1.5 million clones, roughly 96% of which are singletons. Material: naive CD4+ T cells sorted from blood. Subset reported: CD45RA+ positively selected. The chain combines TRBV28 with TRBJ1-2; perhaps TRBD1 as D (5 bases). The sequence was obtained from a young man in good health. The CDR3, as DNA: TGTGCCAGCAGTTTGGAACAGGTCATGCTCTACACCTTC. It encodes CASSLEQVMLYTF.